A selection of T cell receptor beta chains follows, all from one sample in a study of OX40 agonist ivuxolimab in advanced cancers. Repertoires were generated with immunoSEQ multiplex PCR, while TCRdb's copy carries only in-frame clones and drops some. The sample contains about 74,000 clones, around 88% of which appear only once. This specimen was CD4+ or CD8+ T cells sorted from blood, taken in a trial of the OX40 agonist ivuxolimab. The source of these receptors is an adult with an advanced solid tumor such as melanoma, head and neck, liver or kidney cancer. The CDR3 runs from the conserved cysteine through the conserved F or W. Each record gives: clone size, V gene, J gene, D gene, CDR3 DNA, CDR3 protein. D genes are given only for firm matches. Rows give clone size only sometimes, using once, few, many, or a class for an expanded clone.

>-|TRBV6-4|TRBJ1-1|-
TGTGCCAGCAGCCCCTGGTTGATTGAGGATCTTGATGAAGCTTTCTTT
CASSPWLIEDLDEAFF
>-|TRBV25-1|TRBJ1-2|-
TGTGCCAGCAGTGACCGGGACACCGATGGCTACACCTTC
CASSDRDTDGYTF
>-|TRBV6-5|TRBJ1-1|-
TGTGCCAGCAGTTCCAGGGGATATGTGAACACTGAAGCTTTCTTT
CASSSRGYVNTEAFF
>-|TRBV5-1|TRBJ1-6|-
TGCGCCAGCAGCTTACAGGGCTTCACCTATAATTCACCCCTCCACTTT
CASSLQGFTYNSPLHF
>-|TRBV9|TRBJ2-3|TRBD2
TGTGCCAGCAGCGGTAGCGGGACGATGGATACGCAGTATTTT
CASSGSGTMDTQYF
>-|TRBV15|TRBJ1-6|-
TGTGTCACCAGCAGGGACAAGGTCGATAATTCACCCCTCCACTTT
CVTSRDKVDNSPLHF
>-|TRBV5-1|TRBJ2-5|TRBD1
TGCGCCAGCACCCATAGACAGGGAGAGACCCAGTACTTC
CASTHRQGETQYF
>-|TRBV30|TRBJ2-1|TRBD2
TGTGCCTGGAGTGTAGGGCTAGCGGGGGGCTACTACAATGAGCAGTTCTTC
CAWSVGLAGGYYNEQFF
>-|TRBV5-1|TRBJ1-6|-
TGCGCCAGCAGCTCCTTTACAGGGAATTCACCCCTCCACTTT
CASSSFTGNSPLHF
>-|TRBV9|TRBJ2-7|TRBD1
TGTGCCAGCAGCGAACAGGGGAACGAGCAGTACTTC
CASSEQGNEQYF
>-|TRBV9|TRBJ2-3|TRBD1
TGTGCCAGCAGCGTAGCTGGACAGGGGATCACAGATACGCAGTATTTT
CASSVAGQGITDTQYF
>few|TRBV7-9|TRBJ2-1|-
TGTGCCAGCAGCTTAGGGTCGCTAGCGTCCTACAATGAGCAGTTCTTC
CASSLGSLASYNEQFF
>-|TRBV5-1|TRBJ2-7|TRBD2
TGCGCCAGCAGCCCCACTAGCGGGAGTATGTACGAGCAGTACTTC
CASSPTSGSMYEQYF
>-|TRBV11-3|TRBJ1-2|-
TGTGCCAGCAGCTCCAGGGGCCCAAACTATGGCTACACCTTC
CASSSRGPNYGYTF
>-|TRBV7-9|TRBJ2-6|-
TGTGCCAGCAGCCCCAGACAGAGATACTCTGGGGCCAACGTCCTGACTTTC
CASSPRQRYSGANVLTF
>-|TRBV7-8|TRBJ2-2|-
TGTGCCAGCAGCTTAGAATCGAGGGGGATTAAAACCGGGGAGCTGTTTTTT
CASSLESRGIKTGELFF
>-|TRBV11-3|TRBJ1-1|-
TGTGCCAGCAGCTTAAGGGCGCAGGGGAACGCTGAAGCTTTCTTT
CASSLRAQGNAEAFF
>few|TRBV7-2|TRBJ1-1|TRBD1
TGTGCCAGCAGCCCTCAGGGGGCATTTGCAGCTTTCTTT
CASSPQGAFAAFF
>-|TRBV2|TRBJ1-2|-
TGTGCCACCGAAGGGGAACAGCTCTATGGCTACACCTTC
CATEGEQLYGYTF
>-|TRBV5-5|TRBJ2-2|-
TGTGCCAGCAGGCCCCCGGGGGACAACACCGGGGAGCTGTTTTTT
CASRPPGDNTGELFF
>-|TRBV7-9|TRBJ2-2|TRBD2
TGTGCCAGCAGCTGGAGCGGGACGGGCACCGGGGAGCTGTTTTTT
CASSWSGTGTGELFF
>-|TRBV27|TRBJ2-7|-
TGTGCCAGCAGTTACGGCACCCGCTACGAGCAGTACTTC
CASSYGTRYEQYF
>-|TRBV30|TRBJ2-7|TRBD1
TGTGCCTGGAGTGTACCCGGGACAGGGGGCGACGAGCAGTACTTC
CAWSVPGTGGDEQYF
>-|TRBV7-2|TRBJ2-7|-
TGTGCCAGCAGCTTACCCCTCGCCCCCTACGAGCAGTACTTC
CASSLPLAPYEQYF
>-|TRBV30|TRBJ1-1|-
TGTGCCTGGAGTGTTGGAACCAACACTGAAGCTTTCTTT
CAWSVGTNTEAFF
>few|TRBV6-1|TRBJ1-2|-
TGTGCCAGCAGCAGGGAACGGCTCGGCTACACCTTC
CASSRERLGYTF
>-|TRBV7-2|TRBJ1-1|TRBD1
TGTGCCAGCAGCACAGTGGGACAGTCGAACACTGAAGCTTTCTTT
CASSTVGQSNTEAFF
>-|TRBV11-2|TRBJ1-5|-
TGTGCCAGCAGCTTAGTGTCAGGGTTCAATCAGCCCCAGCATTTT
CASSLVSGFNQPQHF
>-|TRBV5-4|TRBJ2-6|-
TGTGCCAGCAGCTTCGGGGGGCTTTCGCCCGGGGCCAACGTCCTGACTTTC
CASSFGGLSPGANVLTF
>-|TRBV7-9|TRBJ2-2|-
TGTGCCACCTACTTACGCTCTACCGGGGAGCTGTTTTTT
CATYLRSTGELFF
>-|TRBV4-3|TRBJ2-2|TRBD2
TGCGCCAGCAGCTTGGGACTAGCGGTCACCGGGGAGCTGTTTTTT
CASSLGLAVTGELFF
>many|TRBV5-1|TRBJ2-1|TRBD1
TGCGCCAGCAGCTCACTATCCGGGACAGGGCTCGGGGGTGAGCAGTTCTTC
CASSSLSGTGLGGEQFF
>-|TRBV19|TRBJ1-2|TRBD1
TGTGCCAGTAGTGGGGGGACAGCCACTAACTATGGCTACACCTTC
CASSGGTATNYGYTF
>-|TRBV19|TRBJ2-7|-
TGTGCCAGTAGCCTCAAGCGAGGGTATTACGAGCAGTACTTC
CASSLKRGYYEQYF
>-|TRBV19|TRBJ2-7|TRBD1
TGTGCCAGAGGGGGCGCCGAGCAGTACTTC
CARGGAEQYF
>-|TRBV27|TRBJ2-1|-
TGTGCCAGCAGTTCGCCACTAGTCAATGAGCAGTTCTTC
CASSSPLVNEQFF
>-|TRBV7-3|TRBJ2-3|TRBD2
TGTGCCAGCAGCCAAAAGGGGTCGGGACTAGCGGGGTCGCGAGATACGCAGTATTTT
CASSQKGSGLAGSRDTQYF
>-|TRBV19|TRBJ1-3|-
TGTGCCAGTAGTCCGTCTTCACCATTACTCAGCTCTGGAAACACCATATATTTT
CASSPSSPLLSSGNTIYF
>-|TRBV6-5|TRBJ1-2|-
TGTGCCAGCAGTTACTCGAAGTCCTACACCTTC
CASSYSKSYTF
>few|TRBV27|TRBJ2-7|TRBD2
TGTGCCAGCAGTTTATCCGGCGGGAGTGACACCTACGAGCAGTACTTC
CASSLSGGSDTYEQYF
>-|TRBV13|TRBJ1-4|-
TGTGCCAGCACCCGAGGGGAGGAAAAACTGTTTTTT
CASTRGEEKLFF
>-|TRBV6-1|TRBJ1-2|-
TGTGCCACCAAGAAGGGGGAAAACTATGGCTACACCTTC
CATKKGENYGYTF
>-|TRBV7-2|TRBJ1-1|-
TGTGCCAGCAGAGTGAACACTGAAGCTTTCTTT
CASRVNTEAFF
>once|TRBV7-9|TRBJ2-3|-
TGTGCCAGCAGCTTACTTTTTAGAGATACGCAGTATTTT
CASSLLFRDTQYF
>-|TRBV11-2|TRBJ2-1|TRBD2
TGTGCCAGCAGCCCGAATAGCGGGAGGGCAGTCTTC
CASSPNSGRAVF
>-|TRBV29-1|TRBJ1-2|TRBD1
TGCAGCGTTGGGGACAGCGGACACCTTGTCTATGGCTACACCTTC
CSVGDSGHLVYGYTF
>-|TRBV27|TRBJ2-7|TRBD2
TGTGCCAGCAAAGGGGCTAAAGCGGGAGAAAGCGAGCAGTACTTC
CASKGAKAGESEQYF
>-|TRBV6-6|TRBJ1-5|TRBD1
TGTGCCAGCAGAAGACAGGGGGGTCAGCCCCAGCATTTT
CASRRQGGQPQHF
>-|TRBV7-9|TRBJ2-1|TRBD1
TGTGCCAGCAGCTTACGGACAGGGATAAAGAATGAGCAGTTCTTC
CASSLRTGIKNEQFF
>-|TRBV7-9|TRBJ2-2|-
TGTGCCAGCAGCTTAGGGGTCACCCGGGAGCTGTTTTTT
CASSLGVTRELFF
>-|TRBV5-8|TRBJ2-1|-
TGTGCCAGCAGCTTGGACATAGGCTCCTACAATGAGCAGTTCTTC
CASSLDIGSYNEQFF